The 15 T cell receptor beta chains below all came from one sample that was sequenced in a study of patients and donors after allogeneic stem cell transplantation (dated by TCRdb to the early 2020s). Library preparation employed RT-PCR. For sequencing, a NextSeq 550 was employed. TCRdb handled the public reads itself, with Q25 trimming in fastp and clone calling in MiXCR, and kept productive beta chains. Every distinct CDR3 protein forms one entry, paired with its most common genes and DNA. Across this sample there are about 200,000 distinct CDR3 sequences, with less than 45% seen only once. Less than 40% of the sample lies in the top ten. Sequenced: blood, either unsorted or a sorted T cell fraction (not recorded which). All receptors derive from a human donor who was either an allogeneic HSCT recipient or a stem cell or donor lymphocyte infusion donor (not recorded which). It is not recorded whose cells these are; they may come from a transplant donor.

The chain combines TRBV6-6 with TRBJ1-3, with 7 nucleotides matching TRBD1. The V segment lost 2 bases and the J segment 1 base; nucleotides outside the gene matches: 8. The CDR3 covers 17 residues. Germline CDR1 reads MNHNY; CDR2 reads SVGAGI (reference sequence). The CDR3 nucleotides are TGTGCCAGCAGTTACCCAGGGACAGCTTTATCTGGAAACACCATATATTTT. As protein: CASSYPGTALSGNTIYF.

On this clonotype: One end of the junction is discordant with germline, which a read error may explain. This sequence joins TRBV13 and TRBJ1-2, with 12 nucleotides matching TRBD1. This CDR3 contains 15 residues. Germline V gene sequence: CDR1 PRHDT, CDR2 FYEKMQ (reference sequence). As DNA, the CDR3 is TGTGCCAGCAGCATAGGGACAGGGGGCCTCGATGGCTACACCTTC. The encoded protein is CASSIGTGGLDGYTF.

The chain couples TRBV4-2 to TRBJ2-7; either TRBD1 or TRBD2 may fit D (6 bases each). V dropped 4 bases and J dropped 0 bases, with 10 bases sitting between them. This CDR3 comprises 14 residues. CDR1 is LGHNA and CDR2 is YNFKEQ in the germline V gene. CDR3 coding DNA: TGTGCCAGCAGCCCGGGGGCACCCTCCTACGAGCAGTACTTC. It codes for CASSPGAPSYEQYF.

This chain links TRBV27 with TRBJ1-1, with a possible D match to TRBD1 (6 bases). Germline-derived CDR1 and CDR2 are MNHEY and SMNVEV (reference sequence). CDR3 length equals 14 residues. V gave up 8 bases and J gave up 3 bases, with 16 bases separating them. The CDR3 nucleotides read TGTGCCAGCCAACTGGGACAAGGGCACACTGAAGCTTTCTTT. This gives the protein CASQLGQGHTEAFF.

This clonotype occurred a few times. The chain employs TRBV6-2 or TRBV6-3 and TRBJ2-7; the D is unclear. The CDR3 runs to 13 residues. Looked up from germline, CDR1 is MNHEY and CDR2 is SVGEGT. The V and J ends lost 4 bases and 0 bases respectively, with 7 bases between them. CDR3 region: CASSSTSSYEQYF. The CDR3 region has the DNA TGTGCCAGCAGTTCGACTTCCTCCTACGAGCAGTACTTC.

The V gene is TRBV3-1, the J gene TRBJ2-1, with 10 bases matching TRBD2. CDR3 size: 16 residues. The ends lost 2 bases at V and 6 bases at J; junction bases unmatched: 7. CDR1 and CDR2 from the germline V gene are LGHDT and YNNKEL (reference sequence). CDR3 in amino acids: CASSQSPSGSGNEQFF. The CDR3 DNA sequence: TGTGCCAGCAGCCAATCTCCTAGCGGGAGTGGCAATGAGCAGTTCTTC.

The table lists this clonotype with a few counts. A read error may account for a junction end that differs from germline. The J gene is TRBJ2-7, the V gene TRBV5-1, with D hard to call. CDR1 and CDR2 (germline): SGHRS, YFSETQ. The CDR3 sequence is 11 residues long. The CDR3: CASSLEDEQYF. DNA for the CDR3: TGTGCCAGCAGCTTAGAGGACGAGCAGTACTTC.

This clonotype has more than one count but fewer than ten. In nucleotides, the CDR3 is TGCGCCAGCAGCCTGGACGGTTCGGGTACTAATGAAAAACTGTTTTTT. It codes for CASSLDGSGTNEKLFF. The chain is built from TRBV4-3 and TRBJ1-4; D is unclear. The CDR3 is made up of 16 amino acids. Germline CDR1 reads LGHNA; CDR2 reads YSLEER. The V end was cut by 4 bases, the J end by 2 bases, with 14 bases between.

The V call is TRBV10-3, the J call TRBJ2-1; D unclear. Trimming removed 0 bases at V and 9 bases at J, with 3 bases between. The germline gives CDR1 ENHRY, CDR2 SYGVKD. The CDR3 is made up of 11 amino acids. This CDR3 reads CAISESAEQFF. CDR3 nucleotide sequence: TGTGCCATCAGTGAGTCGGCTGAGCAGTTCTTC.

This clonotype was picked up a small number of times. The chain joins TRBV7-8 to TRBJ1-1, with a weak D call TRBD1 (6 bases). CDR1 and CDR2 from the germline V gene are SGHVS and FQNEAQ. Trimming pared 1 base from V and 7 bases from J, leaving 7 bases between. CDR3 length: 12 residues. The CDR3 coding sequence is TGTGCCAGCAGCTTAGAGGGGGGTGAAGCTTTCTTT. This sequence encodes CASSLEGGEAFF.

This clonotype was observed a handful of times. CDR3 nucleotide sequence: TGTGCCAGCCGCCTTATGGACATCTCGCCCCAGCATTTT. Translation gives CASRLMDISPQHF. The chain joins TRBV12-3 or TRBV12-4 to TRBJ1-5, with TRBD1 as a possible D gene (5 bases). V was cut by 8 bases and J by 9 bases, with 17 bases left in between. CDR3 length: 13 residues.

This chain joins TRBV5-1 and TRBJ2-7; D is ambiguous. CDR1 is SGHRS, CDR2 YFSETQ, per germline. V shed 0 bases and J shed 6 bases, with 7 bases lying between them. The length of the CDR3 is 12 residues. This CDR3 reads CASSLVGVEQYF. For the CDR3, the DNA is TGCGCCAGCAGCTTGGTAGGAGTCGAGCAGTACTTC.

This chain uses TRBV7-6 with TRBJ2-7, with D possibly being TRBD2 (6 bases). The V end was cut by 2 bases, the J end by 1 base, with 18 bases between. Germline CDR1 SGHVS, CDR2 FNYEAQ. The CDR3 is 17 amino acids. CDR3 protein: CASSLTGGKAYSYEQYF. The CDR3 nucleotides are TGTGCCAGCAGCTTAACTGGCGGGAAAGCTTATTCCTACGAGCAGTACTTC.

The gene calls are TRBV20-1 and TRBJ2-7; maybe TRBD1 (5 bases). The CDR3 contains 15 residues. Germline V gene lookup returns CDR1 DFQATT and CDR2 SNEGSKA (reference sequence). Deletions cut 4 bases from V and 0 bases from J, with 16 bases between. DNA of the CDR3: TGCAGTGCTAAAGAAGGGGTTAGCCTCTCCTACGAGCAGTACTTC. Protein sequence: CSAKEGVSLSYEQYF.

This clonotype showed up just a few times. The chain joins TRBV27 to TRBJ1-5; 7 bases line up with TRBD1. The germline V gene has CDR1 MNHEY and CDR2 SMNVEV (reference sequence). The CDR3 runs 15 residues. V lost 4 bases to trimming and J lost 6 bases; unmatched junction nucleotides: 9. The CDR3 loop is CASSSPSRGAQPQHF. The CDR3 DNA reads as TGTGCCAGCAGTTCCCCCTCCAGGGGGGCTCAGCCCCAGCATTTT.